Below are 18 T cell receptor beta chains sequenced from a single sample in a study of CD8 T cells in Susac syndrome. Roughly 0.45 to 1 ug RNA was reverse transcribed with random hexamers. In TCRdb, the immunoSEQ multiplex PCR reads were re-called with MiXCR into one record per CDR3 protein. The table has some 130,000 distinct CDR3 sequences, around 95% seen once. Sequenced material: CD8+ T cells from PBMCs. These receptors were taken from a human donor with Susac syndrome.

This clonotype was detected only once. CDR3 sequence: CASSRLRGNTEAFF. Written as DNA, the CDR3 is TGCGCCAGCAGCCGCCTAAGAGGGAACACTGAAGCTTTCTTT. The rearrangement links TRBV4-1 to TRBJ1-1; D unresolved. The CDR3 extends over 14 amino acids. V was pared by 4 bases and J by 1 base, with 10 bases between. The germline CDR1 and CDR2 sequences are MGHRA and YSYEKL.

V and J are TRBV11-2 and TRBJ2-1; 13 positions agree with TRBD2. V gave up 4 bases and J gave up 8 bases; unmatched junction bases: 14. Per germline, CDR1 SGHAT and CDR2 FQNNGV. The CDR3 has 18 amino acids. CDR3 sequence (DNA): TGTGCCAGCAGCTCAGGACTAGCGGGAGAAGATAGGTCTGATGAGCAGTTCTTC. Translation: CASSSGLAGEDRSDEQFF. The entire variable domain, with the rest obtained from reference TRBV11-2 and TRBJ2-1, is as follows: EAGVAQSPRYKIIEKRQSVAFWCNPISGHATLYWYQQILGQGPKLLIQFQNNGVVDDSQLPKDRFSAERLKGVDSTLKIQPAKLEDSAVYLCASSSGLAGEDRSDEQFFGPGTRLTVL.

The chain combines TRBV29-1 with TRBJ2-1, with TRBD2 matching over 8 bases. In germline, CDR1 is SQVTM, CDR2 ANQGSEA. After removal of 5 bases from V and 0 bases from J, the junction contained 3 bases not matched to a gene. The CDR3 is 14 amino acids. This CDR3 reads CSVPSGSSYNEQFF. In nucleotides, the CDR3 is TGCAGCGTTCCGAGCGGGAGCTCCTACAATGAGCAGTTCTTC.

The rearrangement joins TRBV19 to TRBJ2-3; maybe TRBD2 (5 bases). Germline V gives CDR1 LNHDA, CDR2 SQIVND (reference sequence). The CDR3 spans 12 residues. V was clipped by 1 base and J by 6 bases, with 5 bases between them. The CDR3 DNA reads as TGTGCCAGTAGTATAGGAGGGGATACGCAGTATTTT. Translation: CASSIGGDTQYF.

The genes are TRBV27 and TRBJ2-1, with TRBD2 matching 13 bases. There are 15 residues in the CDR3. Germline-derived CDR1 and CDR2 are MNHEY and SMNVEV (reference sequence). Losses at the gene ends were 5 bases for V and 6 bases for J; bases not matched to a gene: 4. The CDR3 DNA sequence: TGTGCCAGCAGTGAACTAGCGGGAGGGCTCAATGAGCAGTTCTTC. Amino acids: CASSELAGGLNEQFF.

J is TRBJ2-7 and V is TRBV12-3 or TRBV12-4, with unresolved D. The CDR3 loop spans 11 amino acids. V lost 4 bases, J lost 7 bases, and 8 bases lay in between. The CDR3 reads CASSYHGEQYF. The DNA for the CDR3 is TGTGCCAGCAGTTACCACGGAGAGCAGTACTTC.

This rearrangement joins TRBV11-2 to TRBJ2-5; tentative D call: TRBD2 (6 bases). Germline V gene sequence: CDR1 SGHAT, CDR2 FQNNGV. Trimming pared 3 bases from V and 4 bases from J, leaving 18 bases between. This CDR3 region has 16 residues. The CDR3 sequence: CASSFPPRRGIETQYF. Written as DNA, the CDR3 is TGTGCCAGCAGCTTTCCCCCCCGTCGGGGGATAGAGACCCAGTACTTC.

The rearrangement uses TRBV12-3 or TRBV12-4 and TRBJ2-1, with a tentative D call TRBD2 (6 bases). This CDR3 is built from 13 residues. V shed 3 bases and J shed 7 bases, with 10 bases lying between them. CDR3 sequence reads: CASSLEGLNEQFF. CDR3 sequence (DNA): TGTGCCAGCAGTTTGGAGGGCCTGAATGAGCAGTTCTTC.

The table lists this clonotype with a count of one. The V call is TRBV12-3 or TRBV12-4, the J call TRBJ1-1; D is undetermined. Trimming took off 3 bases at V and 5 bases at J, with 7 bases between the two ends. The CDR3 totals 12 residues. CDR3 amino acids: CASSFPETEAFF. DNA of the CDR3: TGTGCCAGCAGTTTCCCGGAGACTGAAGCTTTCTTT.

The chain recombines TRBV4-1 with TRBJ1-4; D gene ambiguous. Germline values: CDR1 MGHRA, CDR2 YSYEKL. V lost 0 bases, J lost 7 bases, and 15 bases lay in between. The CDR3 consists of 16 residues. This CDR3 reads CASSQELRVPGEKLFF. In DNA form, the CDR3 reads TGCGCCAGCAGCCAAGAACTAAGGGTTCCAGGTGAAAAACTGTTTTTT.

V is TRBV24-1 and J is TRBJ2-1; 7 bases agree with TRBD1. The CDR3 totals 13 residues. Germline CDR1 reads KGHDR; CDR2 reads SFDVKD. V trimming: 3 bases; J trimming: 7 bases; junction bases outside the gene matches: 2. The CDR3 DNA reads TGTGCCACCAGTGATCGGGGACAGAATGAGCAGTTCTTC. As protein: CATSDRGQNEQFF.

V usage is TRBV5-1 and J usage is TRBJ2-3; D is unresolved. Germline V gene lookup returns CDR1 SGHRS and CDR2 YFSETQ. The CDR3 consists of 13 residues. V shed 2 bases and J shed 0 bases, with 4 bases lying between them. In DNA, the CDR3 is TGCGCCAGCAGCTTTTACAGCACAGATACGCAGTATTTT. Its protein is CASSFYSTDTQYF.

The gene calls are TRBV7-9 and TRBJ2-5; D unclear. Germline assignment: CDR1 SEHNR and CDR2 FQNEAQ (reference sequence). The V end was cut by 3 bases, the J end by 8 bases, with 4 bases between. The CDR3 runs to 10 residues. The CDR3 here is CASSLGTQYF. The CDR3 DNA is TGTGCCAGCAGCTTGGGAACCCAGTACTTC.

This clonotype occurred once. This sequence joins TRBV27 and TRBJ2-5; D gene unclear. This CDR3 comprises 13 residues. In germline, CDR1 is MNHEY, CDR2 SMNVEV (reference sequence). Trimming left V 6 bases short and J 5 bases short, with 13 bases between. The CDR3 protein is CASRLLGGETQYF. The CDR3 region has the DNA TGTGCCAGCAGACTCCTGGGTGGGGAGACCCAGTACTTC.

The CDR3, as DNA: TGCGCCACCGGGGACATCAATCAGCCCCAGCATTTT. Its protein is CATGDINQPQHF. The genes are TRBV4-1 and TRBJ1-5; D might be TRBD1 (6 bases). The V and J ends lost 10 bases and 3 bases respectively, with 10 bases between them. The CDR3 has 12 amino acids. Germline CDR1 reads MGHRA; CDR2 reads YSYEKL.

V usage is TRBV29-1 and J usage is TRBJ2-7; 7 bases map to TRBD1. This CDR3 has 13 residues. The germline CDR1 and CDR2 sequences are SQVTM and ANQGSEA. V lost 4 bases to trimming and J lost 0 bases; unmatched junction nucleotides: 3. CDR3 coding DNA: TGCAGCGTTGCAGGGGACAGCTCCTACGAGCAGTACTTC. Amino acids: CSVAGDSSYEQYF.

This clonotype appeared a single time. CDR3: CASSDGQGTTNEQFF. In DNA, the CDR3 is TGTGCCAGCAGCGATGGACAGGGGACAACCAATGAGCAGTTCTTC. V is TRBV7-6 and J is TRBJ2-1; 9 bases are a match to TRBD1. Germline V gives CDR1 SGHVS, CDR2 FNYEAQ. This CDR3 has 15 residues. The V gene end was trimmed by 5 bases and the J gene end by 6 bases; junction bases not matched to a gene: 8.

This clonotype was seen only once. The chain carries TRBV2 and TRBJ1-1, with 7 bases identical to TRBD1. The ends lost 8 bases at V and 2 bases at J; junction bases unmatched: 14. Germline values: CDR1 SNHLY, CDR2 FYNNEI. The length of the CDR3 is 16 residues. The CDR3 sequence: CASRGQWRGGNTEAFF. The CDR3 DNA reads as TGTGCCAGCCGGGGACAGTGGAGAGGGGGAAACACTGAAGCTTTCTTT.